The 2 T cell receptor beta chains presented below share a single source sample, sequenced in a study of T cell responses to AZD1222 COVID-19 vaccine. Only in-frame clones appear in the TCRdb table, and some are missing; sequencing was by immunoSEQ multiplex PCR. The sample records around 140,000 clones, more than 80% being singletons. The sample here was peripheral blood, taken 28 days after the second dose of the MenACWY control vaccine. These receptors were obtained from an adult who received the MenACWY meningococcal vaccine as a control.

The chain combines TRBV25-1 with TRBJ2-3, with TRBD1 identical over 10 bases. This CDR3 has 16 residues. Germline V gene data show CDR1 as MGHDK and CDR2 as SYGVNS. J gave up 1 base and V 5 bases, and 6 bases lay outside the gene matches. CDR3 coding DNA: TGTGCCAGCAGTTCGGACAGGGGGTTTGGCACAGATACGCAGTATTTT. It encodes CASSSDRGFGTDTQYF.

V is TRBV10-3 and J is TRBJ2-3; TRBD2 aligns across 8 bases. This CDR3 has 16 amino acids. Germline lookup yields CDR1 ENHRY and CDR2 SYGVKD. The junction had 8 bases not matched to a gene; V was cut back by 5 bases and J by 1 base. The CDR3 reads CAISKKAGEGTDTQYF. The CDR3 nucleotides read TGTGCCATCAGTAAGAAAGCGGGGGAGGGCACAGATACGCAGTATTTT.